The clone carrying this T cell receptor (beta chain) has only a few counts. TCRdb keeps only in-frame clones here, not all; method: immunoSEQ multiplex PCR. The sample lists around 160,000 clones; around four fifths were seen once. These data belong to a study of blood T cell repertoires in COVID-19. About the research overall: Whether acute or convalescent, the COVID-19 samples came from the United States, Italy and Spain. PBMCs, B-cell-depleted T cells, or T cells were the source of the cDNA or gDNA that made up the material.

Germline V gene lookup returns CDR1 SGHTA and CDR2 FQGTGA. J gave up 5 bases and V 5 bases, and 9 bases lay outside the gene matches. This CDR3 is built from 16 residues. The V call is TRBV7-3, the J call TRBJ1-2; TRBD1 aligns across 12 bases. Material: peripheral blood. This TCR was sampled from a human donor in a cohort sampled during active COVID-19. This CDR3 reads CASSLRPGQGAYGYTF. CDR3 coding DNA: TGTGCCAGCAGCCTACGACCGGGACAGGGGGCATATGGCTACACCTTC. Full variable domain (remainder filled in from reference TRBV7-3 and TRBJ1-2): GAGVSQTPSNKVTEKGKYVELRCDPISGHTALYWYRQSLGQGPEFLIYFQGTGAADDSGLPNDRFFAVRPEGSVSTLKIQRTERGDSAVYLCASSLRPGQGAYGYTFGSGTRLTVV.